The 21 T cell receptor beta chains listed next were all sequenced from one sample in a study of T-cell memory formation after mild COVID-19. Each CDR3 protein is one row after TCRdb ran MiXCR on the 5' RACE reads. Of approximately 350,000 distinct CDR3 sequences in the sample, approximately 15% are singletons; the top ten hold around 22%. Specimen: PBMCs or a T cell subset sorted from them (not recorded which). These receptors were collected from a man younger than 30 who had mild COVID-19 (a few samples of this study predate the infection). Cell type and time point are not known.

This clonotype was detected only a few times. V is TRBV5-4 and J is TRBJ2-2, with unresolved D. Between the trimmed V and J ends, which lost 6 bases and 3 bases, there was a span of 12 bases. Germline values: CDR1 SGHNT, CDR2 YYREEE (reference sequence). The CDR3 extends over 14 amino acids. The CDR3: CASNPRADTGELFF. CDR3 coding DNA: TGTGCCAGCAACCCCCGGGCGGACACCGGGGAGCTGTTTTTT.

The chain links TRBV6-7 to TRBJ2-2; 7 nucleotides align to TRBD1. TRBV6-7 is annotated as an ORF whose role is uncertain. The CDR3 runs 17 residues. Trimming took 6 bases from V and 1 from J; bases not matched to a gene: 11. CDR3 bases: TGTGCCAGCAGCGCCACCTCCGGGACAGAGAACACCGGGGAGCTGTTTTTT. This encodes CASSATSGTENTGELFF.

This clonotype was counted between two and nine times. This chain uses TRBV12-3 or TRBV12-4 with TRBJ1-1, with 9 positions matching TRBD1. The CDR3 covers 17 residues. The junction had 13 bases not matched to a gene; V was cut back by 3 bases and J by 5 bases. CDR3 sequence reads: CASSFGTGRGSGTEAFF. In DNA form, the CDR3 reads TGTGCCAGCAGTTTTGGGACAGGGAGGGGATCGGGGACTGAAGCTTTCTTT.

Only a few counts were recorded for this clonotype. The chain carries TRBV7-2 and TRBJ1-5; D gene ambiguous. Trimming shortened V by 1 base and J by 7 bases, and 8 bases separated the two germline ends. The CDR3 consists of 13 residues. The germline CDR1 and CDR2 sequences are SGHTA and FQGNSA. The CDR3 region is CASSLVTGQPQHF. CDR3 coding DNA: TGTGCCAGCAGCTTAGTCACGGGACAGCCCCAGCATTTT.

The chain carries TRBV18 and TRBJ1-2; 8 nucleotides line up with TRBD1. The CDR3 totals 18 residues. The V and J ends lost 3 bases and 3 bases, in that order; junction bases with no gene match: 15. Germline V CDR1 and CDR2: KGHSH, LQKENI. Here the CDR3 reads CASSPDRVNDGVDYGYTF. In DNA, the CDR3 is TGTGCCAGCTCACCGGACAGGGTCAATGATGGTGTGGACTATGGCTACACCTTC.

The chain has TRBV6-5 and TRBJ2-2; D uncertain. The germline V gene has CDR1 MNHEY and CDR2 SVGAGI. The length of the CDR3 is 13 residues. V was shortened by 4 bases and J by 7 bases, with 10 bases between the two germline ends. This CDR3 is CASSLNSFGELFF. In nucleotides, the CDR3 is TGTGCCAGCAGTTTAAATTCATTCGGGGAGCTGTTTTTT.

This clonotype was counted only a few times. This chain connects TRBV5-1 to TRBJ2-7; tentatively, D is TRBD1 (5 bases). Per germline, CDR1 SGHRS and CDR2 YFSETQ. V lost 1 base, J lost 2 bases, and 7 bases lay in between. The CDR3 sequence is 13 residues long. The CDR3 sequence is CASSLSGTYEQYF. CDR3 nucleotide sequence: TGCGCCAGCAGCTTGTCAGGGACCTACGAGCAGTACTTC.

This clonotype was picked up a small number of times. This rearrangement joins TRBV7-9 to TRBJ2-5; possibly TRBD1 for D (6 bases). The V end lost 6 bases, the J end lost 5 bases, and 19 bases lay between the germline ends. The CDR3 is 15 residues long. Germline lookup yields CDR1 SEHNR and CDR2 FQNEAQ (reference sequence). CDR3: CASSPPGQVSETQYF. CDR3 coding DNA: TGTGCCAGCAGTCCTCCGGGACAAGTGAGTGAGACCCAGTACTTC.

This rearrangement joins TRBV13 to TRBJ2-1; 8 nucleotides line up with TRBD2. The V and J ends lost 8 bases and 7 bases, in that order; junction bases with no gene match: 13. This CDR3 spans 15 amino acids. Germline V gene lookup returns CDR1 PRHDT and CDR2 FYEKMQ (reference sequence). CDR3 amino acids: CASRLTGGPRNEQFF. The DNA for the CDR3 is TGTGCCAGCCGCCTTACGGGGGGGCCTAGGAATGAGCAGTTCTTC.

Concerning this clonotype: The junction departs from the called germline gene at one end, perhaps through a read error. This chain links TRBV7-7 with TRBJ2-1, with 9 positions matching TRBD2. Germline-derived CDR1 and CDR2 are SSHAT and FNYEAQ (reference sequence). The CDR3 covers 15 residues. CDR3 loop: CASSLDGGGVGEQFF. As DNA, the CDR3 is TGTGCTAGCAGCTTAGATGGCGGGGGGGTCGGTGAGCAGTTCTTC.

The chain couples TRBV4-2 to TRBJ2-7; a possible D gene is TRBD2 (5 bases). Germline V gene lookup returns CDR1 LGHNA and CDR2 YNFKEQ. The length of the CDR3 is 12 residues. Trimming took off 1 base at V and 9 bases at J, with 10 bases between the two ends. The CDR3 region has the DNA TGTGCCAGCAGCCAAGGGAGCGGTGGGCAGTACTTC. Encoded protein: CASSQGSGGQYF.

This clonotype was observed a few times. At one of its ends the junction is not consistent with the germline gene, which may arise from a read error. V and J are TRBV3-1 and TRBJ2-2; D is unresolved. This CDR3 has 13 residues. Germline V gene data show CDR1 as LGHDT and CDR2 as YNNKEL (reference sequence). CDR3 nucleotide sequence: TGTGCCAGCAGCCAAGTGAACCCCGGGGAGCTGTTTTTT. Translation gives CASSQVNPGELFF.

V and J are TRBV18 and TRBJ1-5, with no clear D. Trimming stripped 5 bases from V and 5 bases from J, with 10 bases between. This CDR3 has 13 amino acids. CDR1 and CDR2 from the germline V gene are KGHSH and LQKENI. DNA for the CDR3: TGTGCCAGCTCAGAACTGGGGTATCAGCCCCAGCATTTT. It codes for CASSELGYQPQHF.

This chain joins TRBV29-1 and TRBJ1-1; 7 nucleotides agree with TRBD1. Germline V gene lookup returns CDR1 SQVTM and CDR2 ANQGSEA. V dropped 4 bases and J dropped 1; count of bases not matched to a gene: 6. This CDR3 spans 14 amino acids. As DNA, the CDR3 is TGCAGCGTTGGACCGGGACAGAGGAACACTGAAGCTTTCTTT. Amino acid sequence: CSVGPGQRNTEAFF.

The chain carries TRBV7-2 and TRBJ2-5; D gene unclear. Trimming stripped 3 bases from V and 1 base from J, with 6 bases between. Germline CDR1 SGHTA, CDR2 FQGNSA. The CDR3 length is 13 residues. CDR3 region: CASSFESQETQYF. DNA for the CDR3: TGTGCCAGCAGCTTCGAATCCCAAGAGACCCAGTACTTC.

This clonotype was detected ten times or more. The chain couples TRBV5-1 to TRBJ2-7, with a possible D match to TRBD2 (5 bases). CDR1 and CDR2 from the germline V gene are SGHRS and YFSETQ. CDR3 length: 11 amino acids. V was clipped by 4 bases and J by 5 bases, with 7 bases between them. This chain's CDR3 is CASSDYNEQYF. CDR3 nucleotide sequence: TGCGCCAGCAGCGACTACAACGAGCAGTACTTC.

The chain has TRBV21-1 and TRBJ2-7; the table names TRBD1, a call not compared with the DNA. TRBV21-1 is marked as a pseudogene. The CDR3 has 15 residues. CDR3 in DNA: TGTGCCAGCAGCCCTAACACCTGTCCCTCCTACGAGCAGTACGTC. Translation gives CASSPNTCPSYEQYV.

The genes are TRBV2 and TRBJ1-1; unclear D gene. V was pared by 1 base and J by 4 bases, with 13 bases between. The CDR3 has 15 amino acids. CDR1 is SNHLY, CDR2 FYNNEI, per germline. CDR3 bases: TGTGCCAGCAGTGAAGAAGGTTTCGTTGGCACTGAAGCTTTCTTT. Protein product: CASSEEGFVGTEAFF.

CDR3: CASSLNGVLNTEAFF. The CDR3 coding sequence is TGTGCCAGCAGCCTCAACGGGGTTTTGAACACTGAAGCTTTCTTT. V usage is TRBV6-5 and J usage is TRBJ1-1; D is undetermined. The germline V gene encodes CDR1 MNHEY and CDR2 SVGAGI. Deletions cut 6 bases from V and 0 bases from J, with 14 bases between. CDR3 length: 15 amino acids.

V is TRBV7-9 and J is TRBJ2-2; 11 bases are shared with TRBD2. The length of the CDR3 is 18 residues. Germline-derived CDR1 and CDR2 are SEHNR and FQNEAQ (reference sequence). J was trimmed by 4 bases and V by 6 bases; bases with no gene match: 13. CDR3 sequence reads: CASRRSILAGATTGELFF. The CDR3 coding sequence is TGTGCCAGCAGACGATCAATACTAGCGGGGGCTACCACCGGGGAGCTGTTTTTT.

Ten or more counts support this clonotype. CDR3 sequence: CASSQEAGMNTEAFF. The CDR3 nucleotides are TGCGCCAGCAGCCAAGAGGCGGGTATGAACACTGAAGCTTTCTTT. The chain combines TRBV4-1 with TRBJ1-1, with no clear D. The V and J ends lost 0 bases and 0 bases respectively, with 8 bases between them. Germline CDR1 and CDR2: MGHRA and YSYEKL. This CDR3 is built from 15 residues.